The rows below give T cell receptor beta chains drawn from one sample of a study of TIL therapy for anti-PD-1-resistant metastatic lung cancer. Some clones are missing from TCRdb's copy, which holds only in-frame ones; the method was immunoSEQ multiplex PCR. The sample contains roughly 60,000 clones, around 79% of which appear only once. Material: blood, obtained at baseline. These receptors were obtained from a person aged 30 to 80 with non-small cell lung cancer. The CDR3 runs from the conserved cysteine through the conserved F or W. The D gene is left open where the match is weak. The size of a clone is reported for some rows only, either as once, few or many, or as a class for expanded clones.

j_call: TRBJ2-2
clone_size: NA
cdr3_length: 16
v_call: TRBV19
d_call: NA
cdr3_nt: TGTGCCAGTAGTATCAAGGCCAGAATAAACACCGGGGAGCTGTTTTTT
cdr3_aa: CASSIKARINTGELFF

j_call: TRBJ1-1
clone_size: NA
cdr3_length: 14
v_call: TRBV19
d_call: NA
cdr3_nt: TGTGCCAGTAGTATGGGCGGGAAGAACACTGAAGCTTTCTTT
cdr3_aa: CASSMGGKNTEAFF

j_call: TRBJ1-2
clone_size: few
cdr3_length: 14
v_call: TRBV4-1
d_call: TRBD1
cdr3_nt: TGCGCCAGCAGCCAAAACAGGGGGAGCTATGGCTACACCTTC
cdr3_aa: CASSQNRGSYGYTF

j_call: TRBJ1-2
clone_size: NA
cdr3_length: 15
v_call: TRBV7-6
d_call: NA
cdr3_nt: TGTGCCAGCAGCTTAGCCCCGGCAGGGGACTATGGCTACACCTTC
cdr3_aa: CASSLAPAGDYGYTF

j_call: TRBJ1-4
clone_size: NA
cdr3_length: 16
v_call: TRBV15
d_call: NA
cdr3_nt: TGTGCCACCAGCAGACCTACTGGGCCCTCGGGTGAAAAACTGTTTTTT
cdr3_aa: CATSRPTGPSGEKLFF

j_call: TRBJ1-1
clone_size: NA
cdr3_length: 13
v_call: TRBV27
d_call: NA
cdr3_nt: TGTGCCACTTGGGCGGGGCGGAACACTGAAGCTTTCTTT
cdr3_aa: CATWAGRNTEAFF

j_call: TRBJ2-1
clone_size: NA
cdr3_length: 15
v_call: TRBV9
d_call: NA
cdr3_nt: TGTGCCAGCAGCGTCGCGGGGATCCCTTACAATGAGCAGTTCTTC
cdr3_aa: CASSVAGIPYNEQFF

j_call: TRBJ1-1
clone_size: NA
cdr3_length: 15
v_call: TRBV19
d_call: TRBD1
cdr3_nt: TGTGCCAGTAGTAGCCAACAGGGGGCGAGAACTGAAGCTTTCTTT
cdr3_aa: CASSSQQGARTEAFF

j_call: TRBJ2-3
clone_size: NA
cdr3_length: 15
v_call: TRBV27
d_call: TRBD1
cdr3_nt: TGTGCCAGCAGTCGGACAGGTTCAGGCACAGATACGCAGTATTTT
cdr3_aa: CASSRTGSGTDTQYF

j_call: TRBJ2-1
clone_size: NA
cdr3_length: 12
v_call: TRBV7-2
d_call: NA
cdr3_nt: TGTGCCAGCAGCGTTAGTCCTGTCGAGCAGTTCTTC
cdr3_aa: CASSVSPVEQFF

j_call: TRBJ1-3
clone_size: few
cdr3_length: 15
v_call: TRBV28
d_call: NA
cdr3_nt: TGTGCCACCAGGTCGGGGGACTTGGCCGGAAACACCATATATTTT
cdr3_aa: CATRSGDLAGNTIYF

j_call: TRBJ2-7
clone_size: NA
cdr3_length: 14
v_call: TRBV27
d_call: NA
cdr3_nt: TGTGCCAGCAGTACTCTGGAAAATCGTTACGAGCAGTACTTC
cdr3_aa: CASSTLENRYEQYF

j_call: TRBJ1-2
clone_size: NA
cdr3_length: 12
v_call: TRBV30
d_call: NA
cdr3_nt: TGTGCCTGGAGTGTTGGCGGCTATGGCTACACCTTC
cdr3_aa: CAWSVGGYGYTF

j_call: TRBJ1-1
clone_size: few
cdr3_length: 13
v_call: TRBV29-1
d_call: NA
cdr3_nt: TGCAGCGTTGAAGGACCCGGGTCCGCTGAAGCTTTCTTT
cdr3_aa: CSVEGPGSAEAFF

j_call: TRBJ2-2
clone_size: NA
cdr3_length: 16
v_call: TRBV7-2
d_call: TRBD2
cdr3_nt: TGTGCCAGCAGCTTTGGACTAGCGGGAGTGGCCGGGGAGCTGTTTTTT
cdr3_aa: CASSFGLAGVAGELFF

j_call: TRBJ1-2
clone_size: NA
cdr3_length: 16
v_call: TRBV4-2
d_call: TRBD1
cdr3_nt: TGTGCCAGCAGCCAAGGAGACCCGGGACAGAACTATGGCTACACCTTC
cdr3_aa: CASSQGDPGQNYGYTF

j_call: TRBJ2-7
clone_size: NA
cdr3_length: 13
v_call: TRBV6-1
d_call: TRBD1
cdr3_nt: TGTGCCAGCAGTGCGACAGGGGGCAGCGAGCAGTACTTC
cdr3_aa: CASSATGGSEQYF

j_call: TRBJ2-7
clone_size: NA
cdr3_length: 14
v_call: TRBV11-2
d_call: NA
cdr3_nt: TGTGCCAGCAGCTCCTTGGACAGATCCTACGAGCAGTACTTC
cdr3_aa: CASSSLDRSYEQYF

j_call: TRBJ1-5
clone_size: NA
cdr3_length: 14
v_call: TRBV6-5
d_call: TRBD1
cdr3_nt: TGTGCCAGCAGAGGACAGGGAGGCAATCAGCCCCAGCATTTT
cdr3_aa: CASRGQGGNQPQHF

j_call: TRBJ2-7
clone_size: NA
cdr3_length: 12
v_call: TRBV10-2
d_call: TRBD2
cdr3_nt: TGCGCCAGCGGATCGGGGGGCTACGAGCAGTACTTC
cdr3_aa: CASGSGGYEQYF

j_call: TRBJ2-7
clone_size: NA
cdr3_length: 14
v_call: TRBV2
d_call: TRBD2
cdr3_nt: TGTGCCAGCAGAAATAGCGGGGGGGCGTACGAGCAGTACTTC
cdr3_aa: CASRNSGGAYEQYF

j_call: TRBJ2-1
clone_size: NA
cdr3_length: 15
v_call: TRBV29-1
d_call: TRBD2
cdr3_nt: TGCAGCGACGACGGACTAGCGGGGTCTAACAATGAGCAGTTCTTC
cdr3_aa: CSDDGLAGSNNEQFF

j_call: TRBJ1-2
clone_size: NA
cdr3_length: 14
v_call: TRBV4-3
d_call: NA
cdr3_nt: TGCGCCAGCAGCCAAGATCAAGGCCGAACGAGCTACACCTTC
cdr3_aa: CASSQDQGRTSYTF

j_call: TRBJ2-3
clone_size: NA
cdr3_length: 15
v_call: TRBV5-1
d_call: TRBD1
cdr3_nt: TGCGCCAGCAGCTTGGCGTTACAGGGGGATGGTACGCAGTATTTT
cdr3_aa: CASSLALQGDGTQYF

j_call: TRBJ2-7
clone_size: NA
cdr3_length: 16
v_call: TRBV7-2
d_call: TRBD1
cdr3_nt: TGTGCCAGCAGCTCCAACCCGGGACAGGGGTTGGTCGAGCAGTACTTC
cdr3_aa: CASSSNPGQGLVEQYF

j_call: TRBJ2-1
clone_size: few
cdr3_length: 14
v_call: TRBV7-9
d_call: TRBD1
cdr3_nt: TGTGCCAGCAGCTCCCGGACAGGGGGGCATGAGCAGTTCTTC
cdr3_aa: CASSSRTGGHEQFF

j_call: TRBJ1-4
clone_size: once
cdr3_length: 14
v_call: TRBV2
d_call: NA
cdr3_nt: TGTGCCAGCAGTCTCTCCGGGTCTTATGAAAAACTGTTTTTT
cdr3_aa: CASSLSGSYEKLFF

j_call: TRBJ1-5
clone_size: NA
cdr3_length: 15
v_call: TRBV4-1
d_call: NA
cdr3_nt: TGCGCCAGCAGCCAAGACCAGTATAGCAATCAGCCCCAGCATTTT
cdr3_aa: CASSQDQYSNQPQHF

j_call: TRBJ2-3
clone_size: few
cdr3_length: 13
v_call: TRBV27
d_call: TRBD1
cdr3_nt: TGTGCCAGCAATCAGGGGGGCACAGATACGCAGTATTTT
cdr3_aa: CASNQGGTDTQYF

j_call: TRBJ1-2
clone_size: NA
cdr3_length: 15
v_call: TRBV6-5
d_call: NA
cdr3_nt: TGTGCCAGCAGTTACTCCGGGCCCACTAACTATGGCTACACCTTC
cdr3_aa: CASSYSGPTNYGYTF

j_call: TRBJ1-2
clone_size: NA
cdr3_length: 15
v_call: TRBV5-1
d_call: NA
cdr3_nt: TGCGCCAGCAGCTCTAAGCAAGGGACGAACTATGGCTACACCTTC
cdr3_aa: CASSSKQGTNYGYTF

j_call: TRBJ2-7
clone_size: few
cdr3_length: 16
v_call: TRBV9
d_call: TRBD2
cdr3_nt: TGTGCCAGCAGCGTAAGCCTAGCGGTGGGAACCTACGAGCAGTACTTC
cdr3_aa: CASSVSLAVGTYEQYF

j_call: TRBJ2-7
clone_size: NA
cdr3_length: 16
v_call: TRBV11-2
d_call: TRBD2
cdr3_nt: TGTGCCAGCAGCTCCCTCCGACTAGCGGGGGGCTACGAGCAGTACTTC
cdr3_aa: CASSSLRLAGGYEQYF

j_call: TRBJ1-6
clone_size: NA
cdr3_length: 15
v_call: TRBV5-1
d_call: NA
cdr3_nt: TGCGCCAGCAGCACGGAAGGACTGAGCAATTCACCCCTCCACTTT
cdr3_aa: CASSTEGLSNSPLHF

j_call: TRBJ2-3
clone_size: NA
cdr3_length: 13
v_call: TRBV10-3
d_call: NA
cdr3_nt: TGTGCCACCACTTTAGGGGGGGCGGATACGCAGTATTTT
cdr3_aa: CATTLGGADTQYF

j_call: TRBJ1-5
clone_size: few
cdr3_length: 13
v_call: TRBV6-1
d_call: NA
cdr3_nt: TGTGCCAGCAGCGAAGTGAGCAATCAGCCCCAGCATTTT
cdr3_aa: CASSEVSNQPQHF

j_call: TRBJ2-7
clone_size: NA
cdr3_length: 14
v_call: TRBV7-9
d_call: TRBD1
cdr3_nt: TGTGCCAGCAGTTCACAGGGGTTCTCCTACGAGCAGTACTTC
cdr3_aa: CASSSQGFSYEQYF

j_call: TRBJ2-7
clone_size: once
cdr3_length: 16
v_call: TRBV15
d_call: TRBD1
cdr3_nt: TGTGCCACCAGCAGAAAACAGGGGGCTCTCTCCTACGAGCAGTACTTC
cdr3_aa: CATSRKQGALSYEQYF

j_call: TRBJ2-2
clone_size: NA
cdr3_length: 17
v_call: TRBV28
d_call: TRBD2
cdr3_nt: TGTGCCAGCAGTCTGGGACTAGCGGGAGAGGGCACCGGGGAGCTGTTTTTT
cdr3_aa: CASSLGLAGEGTGELFF

j_call: TRBJ2-7
clone_size: few
cdr3_length: 15
v_call: TRBV7-2
d_call: NA
cdr3_nt: TGTGCCAGCAGCTCACTTTACGGGGTATCCTACGAGCAGTACTTC
cdr3_aa: CASSSLYGVSYEQYF

j_call: TRBJ1-1
clone_size: few
cdr3_length: 13
v_call: TRBV14
d_call: NA
cdr3_nt: TGTGCCAGCAGCACCACAGGGAACACTGAAGCTTTCTTT
cdr3_aa: CASSTTGNTEAFF

j_call: TRBJ2-7
clone_size: NA
cdr3_length: 14
v_call: TRBV7-2
d_call: NA
cdr3_nt: TGTGCCAGCAGCTTAGTCCGGACCCACTACGAGCAGTACTTC
cdr3_aa: CASSLVRTHYEQYF

j_call: TRBJ1-3
clone_size: NA
cdr3_length: 15
v_call: TRBV30
d_call: NA
cdr3_nt: TGTGCCTGGAGTGACAGGACCAGAAGTGGAAACACCATATATTTT
cdr3_aa: CAWSDRTRSGNTIYF

j_call: TRBJ2-2
clone_size: few
cdr3_length: 11
v_call: TRBV30
d_call: NA
cdr3_nt: TGTGCCTGGAGAAGCGCCGGGGAGCTGTTTTTT
cdr3_aa: CAWRSAGELFF

j_call: TRBJ1-4
clone_size: NA
cdr3_length: 11
v_call: TRBV6-5
d_call: NA
cdr3_nt: TGTGCCAGCGGACCAAGGGAAAAACTGTTTTTT
cdr3_aa: CASGPREKLFF

j_call: TRBJ2-6
clone_size: NA
cdr3_length: 17
v_call: TRBV5-1
d_call: NA
cdr3_nt: TGCGCCAGCAGCTTGTTTAGCGATGGGGTTGGGGCCAACGTCCTGACTTTC
cdr3_aa: CASSLFSDGVGANVLTF

j_call: TRBJ2-7
clone_size: NA
cdr3_length: 12
v_call: TRBV29-1
d_call: NA
cdr3_nt: TGCAGCGTTCGCCAGGGGAGTCGGGAGCAGTACTTC
cdr3_aa: CSVRQGSREQYF

j_call: TRBJ2-1
clone_size: NA
cdr3_length: 14
v_call: TRBV7-2
d_call: NA
cdr3_nt: TGTGCCAGCAGCTTAGGGGGGGCAGGCAATGAGCAGTTCTTC
cdr3_aa: CASSLGGAGNEQFF

j_call: TRBJ2-3
clone_size: NA
cdr3_length: 16
v_call: TRBV27
d_call: TRBD2
cdr3_nt: TGTGCCAGCAGTCATCGACTAGCGGGGGGTGGGGATACGCAGTATTTT
cdr3_aa: CASSHRLAGGGDTQYF

j_call: TRBJ2-1
clone_size: once
cdr3_length: 13
v_call: TRBV18
d_call: TRBD1
cdr3_nt: TGTGCCAGCTCAGGACAGGGCTACAATGAGCAGTTCTTC
cdr3_aa: CASSGQGYNEQFF

j_call: TRBJ2-7
clone_size: NA
cdr3_length: 13
v_call: TRBV7-3
d_call: NA
cdr3_nt: TGTGCCAGCAGCCAGGGACTGCTCTACGAGCAGTACTTC
cdr3_aa: CASSQGLLYEQYF

j_call: TRBJ1-1
clone_size: NA
cdr3_length: 14
v_call: TRBV6-1
d_call: TRBD1
cdr3_nt: TGTGCCAGCACCCTTGACAGGGTGGGGACTGAAGCTTTCTTT
cdr3_aa: CASTLDRVGTEAFF

j_call: TRBJ2-2
clone_size: NA
cdr3_length: 15
v_call: TRBV2
d_call: NA
cdr3_nt: TGTGCCAGCAGTGGGACCAAAGCGAACACCGGGGAGCTGTTTTTT
cdr3_aa: CASSGTKANTGELFF